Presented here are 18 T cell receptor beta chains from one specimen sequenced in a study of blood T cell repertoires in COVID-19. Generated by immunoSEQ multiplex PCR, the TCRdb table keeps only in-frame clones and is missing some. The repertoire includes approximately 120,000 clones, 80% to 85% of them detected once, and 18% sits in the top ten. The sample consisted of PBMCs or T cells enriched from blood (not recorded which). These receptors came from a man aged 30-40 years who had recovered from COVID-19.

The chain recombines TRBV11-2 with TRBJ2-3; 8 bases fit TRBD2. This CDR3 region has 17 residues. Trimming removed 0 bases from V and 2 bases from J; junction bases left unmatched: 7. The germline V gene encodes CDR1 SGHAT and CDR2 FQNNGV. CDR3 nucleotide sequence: TGTGCCAGCAGCTTAGATAGCAGCGGGAGATACACAGATACGCAGTATTTT. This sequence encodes CASSLDSSGRYTDTQYF.

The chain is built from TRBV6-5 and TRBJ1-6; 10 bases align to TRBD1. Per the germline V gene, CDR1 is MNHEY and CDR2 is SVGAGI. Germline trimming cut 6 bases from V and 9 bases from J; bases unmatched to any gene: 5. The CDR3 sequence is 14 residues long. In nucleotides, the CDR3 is TGTGCCAGCAGAGATGGACAGGGGGTTTCACCCCTCCACTTT. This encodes CASRDGQGVSPLHF.

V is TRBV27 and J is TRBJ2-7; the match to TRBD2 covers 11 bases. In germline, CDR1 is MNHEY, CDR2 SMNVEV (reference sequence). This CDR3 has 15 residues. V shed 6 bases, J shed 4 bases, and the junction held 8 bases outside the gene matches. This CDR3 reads CASSPTSGTTYEQYF. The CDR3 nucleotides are TGTGCCAGCAGCCCGACTAGCGGGACAACATACGAGCAGTACTTC.

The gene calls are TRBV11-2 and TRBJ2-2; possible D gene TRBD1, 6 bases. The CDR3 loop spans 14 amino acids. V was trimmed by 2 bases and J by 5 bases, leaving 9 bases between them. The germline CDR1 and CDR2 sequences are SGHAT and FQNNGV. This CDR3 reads CASSLTQGTGELFF. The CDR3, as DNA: TGTGCCAGCAGCTTAACCCAGGGGACCGGGGAGCTGTTTTTT.

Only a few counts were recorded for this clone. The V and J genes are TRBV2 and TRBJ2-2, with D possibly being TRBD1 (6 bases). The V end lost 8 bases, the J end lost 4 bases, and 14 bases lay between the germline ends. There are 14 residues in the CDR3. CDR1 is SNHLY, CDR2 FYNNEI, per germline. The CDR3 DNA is TGTGCCAGCGAGTGGGGGCGGAGCACCGGGGAGCTGTTTTTT. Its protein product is CASEWGRSTGELFF.

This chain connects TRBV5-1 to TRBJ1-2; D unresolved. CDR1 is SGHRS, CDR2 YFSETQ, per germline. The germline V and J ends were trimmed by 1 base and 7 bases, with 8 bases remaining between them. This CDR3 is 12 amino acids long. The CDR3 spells CASSLSGSGYTF. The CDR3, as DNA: TGCGCCAGCAGCTTGTCGGGGAGTGGCTACACCTTC.

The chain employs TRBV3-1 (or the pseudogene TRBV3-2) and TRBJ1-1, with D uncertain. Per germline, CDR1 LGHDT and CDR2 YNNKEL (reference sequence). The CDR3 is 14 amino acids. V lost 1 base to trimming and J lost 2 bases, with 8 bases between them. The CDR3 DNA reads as TGTGCCAGCAGCCAAGGGAGGACTAACACTGAAGCTTTCTTT. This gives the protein CASSQGRTNTEAFF.

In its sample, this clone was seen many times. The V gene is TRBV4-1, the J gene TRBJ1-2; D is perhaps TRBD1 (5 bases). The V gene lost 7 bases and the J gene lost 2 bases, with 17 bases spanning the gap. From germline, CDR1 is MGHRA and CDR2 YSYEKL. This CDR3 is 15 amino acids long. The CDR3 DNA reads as TGCGCCAGCACCCTCCTCTTGGGGCAAAACTATGGCTACACCTTC. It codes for CASTLLLGQNYGYTF.

The CDR3: CASSRTSGGASVYEQFF. Here the CDR3 DNA reads TGTGCCAGCAGCCGGACTAGCGGGGGGGCCAGTGTTTATGAGCAGTTCTTC. V usage is TRBV7-9 and J usage is TRBJ2-1; TRBD2 aligns across 15 bases. The CDR3 totals 17 residues. The V segment lost 5 bases and the J segment 8 bases; nucleotides outside the gene matches: 10. Germline V gives CDR1 SEHNR, CDR2 FQNEAQ (reference sequence).

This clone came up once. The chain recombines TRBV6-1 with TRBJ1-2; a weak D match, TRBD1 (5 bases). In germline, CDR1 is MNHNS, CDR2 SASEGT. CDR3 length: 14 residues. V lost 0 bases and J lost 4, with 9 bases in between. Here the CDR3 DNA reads TGTGCCAGCAGTGAAGCGACGACAGTCTATGGCTACACCTTC. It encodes CASSEATTVYGYTF.

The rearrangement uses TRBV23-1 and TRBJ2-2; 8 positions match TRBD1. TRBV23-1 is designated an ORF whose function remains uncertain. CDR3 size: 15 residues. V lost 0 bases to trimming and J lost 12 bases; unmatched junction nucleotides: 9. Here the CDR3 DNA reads TGCGCCAGCAGTCAATCAACAGGGGGACGAAACCAGCTGTTTTTT. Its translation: CASSQSTGGRNQLFF.

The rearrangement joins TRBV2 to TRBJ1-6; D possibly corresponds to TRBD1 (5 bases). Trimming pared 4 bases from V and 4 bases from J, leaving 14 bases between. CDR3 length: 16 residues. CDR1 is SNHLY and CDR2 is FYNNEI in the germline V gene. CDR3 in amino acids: CASSGMRQGYNSPLHF. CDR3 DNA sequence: TGTGCCAGCAGTGGAATGAGGCAGGGTTATAATTCACCCCTCCACTTT.

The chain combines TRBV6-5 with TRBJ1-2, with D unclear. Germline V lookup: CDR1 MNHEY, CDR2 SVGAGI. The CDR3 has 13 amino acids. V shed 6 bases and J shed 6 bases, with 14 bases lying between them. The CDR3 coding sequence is TGTGCCAGCAGCCGACATGAATCGGATGGCTACACCTTC. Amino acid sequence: CASSRHESDGYTF.

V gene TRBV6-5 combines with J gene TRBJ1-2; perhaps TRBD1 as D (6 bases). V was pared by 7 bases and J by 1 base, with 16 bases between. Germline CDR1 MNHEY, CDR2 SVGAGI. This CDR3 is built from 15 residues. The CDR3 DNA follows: TGTGCCAGCACCCCGGGACATGGCTTTAACTATGGCTACACCTTC. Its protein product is CASTPGHGFNYGYTF.

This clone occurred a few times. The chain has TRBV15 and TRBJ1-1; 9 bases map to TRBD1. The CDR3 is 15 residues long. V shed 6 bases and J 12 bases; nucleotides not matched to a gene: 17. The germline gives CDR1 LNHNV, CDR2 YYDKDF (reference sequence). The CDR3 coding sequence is TGTGCCACCAGGGCCGGGACAGGGCCGTCCAAGGTCCCTTTCTTT. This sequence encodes CATRAGTGPSKVPFF. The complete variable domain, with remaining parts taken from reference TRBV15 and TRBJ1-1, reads DAMVIQNPRYQVTQFGKPVTLSCSQTLNHNVMYWYQQKSSQAPKLLFHYYDKDFNNEADTPDNFQSRRPNTSFCFLDIRSPGLGDTAMYLCATRAGTGPSKVPFFGQGTRLTVV.

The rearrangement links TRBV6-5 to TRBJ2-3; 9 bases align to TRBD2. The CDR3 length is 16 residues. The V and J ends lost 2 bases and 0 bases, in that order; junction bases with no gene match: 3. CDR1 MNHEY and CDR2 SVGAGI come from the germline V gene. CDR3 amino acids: CASSYAGTSSTDTQYF. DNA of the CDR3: TGTGCCAGCAGTTACGCCGGGACTAGCAGCACAGATACGCAGTATTTT.

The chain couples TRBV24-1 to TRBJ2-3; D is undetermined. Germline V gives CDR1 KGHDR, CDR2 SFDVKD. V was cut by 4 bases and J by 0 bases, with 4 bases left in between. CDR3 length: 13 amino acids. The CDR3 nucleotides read TGTGCCACCAGTGAAGCTAGCACAGATACGCAGTATTTT. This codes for CATSEASTDTQYF.

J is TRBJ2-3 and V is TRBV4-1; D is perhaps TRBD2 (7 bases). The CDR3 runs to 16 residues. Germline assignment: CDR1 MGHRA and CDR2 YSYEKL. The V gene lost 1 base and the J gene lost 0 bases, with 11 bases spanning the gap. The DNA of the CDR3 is TGCGCCAGCAGCCAAGTGGGAGGGGGAAGCACAGATACGCAGTATTTT. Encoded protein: CASSQVGGGSTDTQYF.